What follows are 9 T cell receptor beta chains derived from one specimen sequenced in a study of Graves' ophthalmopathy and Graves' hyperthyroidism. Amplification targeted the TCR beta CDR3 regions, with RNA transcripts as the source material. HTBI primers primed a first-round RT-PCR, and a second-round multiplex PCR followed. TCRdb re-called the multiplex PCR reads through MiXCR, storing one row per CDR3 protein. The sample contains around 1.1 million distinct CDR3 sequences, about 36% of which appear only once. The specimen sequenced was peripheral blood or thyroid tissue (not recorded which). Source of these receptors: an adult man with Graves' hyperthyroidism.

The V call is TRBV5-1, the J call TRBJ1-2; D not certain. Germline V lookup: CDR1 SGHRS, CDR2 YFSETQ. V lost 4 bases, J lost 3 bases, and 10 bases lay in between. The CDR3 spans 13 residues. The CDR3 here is CASSTPEDYGYTF. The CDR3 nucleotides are TGCGCCAGCAGCACCCCGGAGGACTATGGCTACACCTTC.

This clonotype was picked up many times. The CDR3 is CATSRPNLMQYF. DNA of the CDR3: TGTGCCACCAGCAGACCAAACTTGATGCAGTACTTC. V is TRBV15 and J is TRBJ2-7; D ambiguous. Germline CDR1 and CDR2: LNHNV and YYDKDF (reference sequence). The CDR3 is 12 amino acids. Trimming removed 2 bases from V and 9 bases from J, with 11 bases in between.

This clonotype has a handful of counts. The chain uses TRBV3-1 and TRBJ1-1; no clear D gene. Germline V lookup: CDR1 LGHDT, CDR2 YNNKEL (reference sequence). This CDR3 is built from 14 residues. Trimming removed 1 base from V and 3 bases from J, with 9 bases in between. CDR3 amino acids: CASSQVGSDTEAFF. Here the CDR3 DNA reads TGTGCCAGCAGCCAAGTGGGTTCGGACACTGAAGCTTTCTTT.

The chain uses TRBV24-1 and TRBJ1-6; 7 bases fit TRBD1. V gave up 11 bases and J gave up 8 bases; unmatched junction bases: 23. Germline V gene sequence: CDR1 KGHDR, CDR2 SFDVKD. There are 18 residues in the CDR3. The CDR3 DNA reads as TGTGCCAGCGGATTGGGGTTTGGGACAGACAAAATTTATTCACCCCTCCACTTT. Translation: CASGLGFGTDKIYSPLHF.

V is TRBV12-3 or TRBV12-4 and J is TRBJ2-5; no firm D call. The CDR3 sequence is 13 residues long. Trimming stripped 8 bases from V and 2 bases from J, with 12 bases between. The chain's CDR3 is CASGASGQETQYF. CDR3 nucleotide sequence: TGTGCCAGCGGAGCCAGTGGGCAAGAGACCCAGTACTTC.

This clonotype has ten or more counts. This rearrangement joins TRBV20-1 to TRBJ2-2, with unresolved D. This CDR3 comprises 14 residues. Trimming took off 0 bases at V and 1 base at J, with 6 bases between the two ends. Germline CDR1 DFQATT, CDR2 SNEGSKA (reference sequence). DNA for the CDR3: TGCAGTGCTAGAGATTTCGGGAACACCGGGGAGCTGTTTTTT. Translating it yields CSARDFGNTGELFF.

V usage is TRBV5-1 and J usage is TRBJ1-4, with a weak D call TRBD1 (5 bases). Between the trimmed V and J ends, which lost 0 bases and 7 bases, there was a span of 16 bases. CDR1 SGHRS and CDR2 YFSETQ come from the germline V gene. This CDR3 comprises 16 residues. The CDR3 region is CASSLVGGRGGEKLFF. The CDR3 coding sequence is TGCGCCAGCAGCTTGGTGGGGGGACGGGGTGGTGAAAAACTGTTTTTT. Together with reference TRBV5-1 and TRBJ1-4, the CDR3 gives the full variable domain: KAGVTQTPRYLIKTRGQQVTLSCSPISGHRSVSWYQQTPGQGLQFLFEYFSETQRNKGNFPGRFSGRQFSNSRSEMNVSTLELGDSALYLCASSLVGGRGGEKLFFGSGTQLSVL.

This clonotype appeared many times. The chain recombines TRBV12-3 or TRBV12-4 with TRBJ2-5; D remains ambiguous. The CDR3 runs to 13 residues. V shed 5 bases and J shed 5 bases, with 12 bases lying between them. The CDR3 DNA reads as TGTGCCAGCAGTATGTATAGGTCGGAGACCCAGTACTTC. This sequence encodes CASSMYRSETQYF.

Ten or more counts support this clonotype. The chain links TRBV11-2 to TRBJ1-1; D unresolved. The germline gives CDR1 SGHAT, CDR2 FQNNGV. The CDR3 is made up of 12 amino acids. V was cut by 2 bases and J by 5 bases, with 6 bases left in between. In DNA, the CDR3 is TGTGCCAGCAGCTTACGGGAGACTGAAGCTTTCTTT. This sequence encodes CASSLRETEAFF.